This TCR beta chain was profiled in a study of T cell responses to AZD1222 COVID-19 vaccine. Overall study: Pooled samples include second doses given at about 4 or 12 weeks. Study-wide results and caveats: Baseline testing showed seropositivity in only 5 or 6 AZD1222 recipients. Repertoire sampling occurred only after the peak T cell response. Regions 160-218 and 743-854 held dominance among vaccine-associated CD4 TCRs, which spanned spike.

This clone occurred a few times. Antigen: not known. Germline loops: CDR1 MGHRA, CDR2 YSYEKL. This CDR3 region has 14 residues. V lost 0 bases, J lost 5 bases, and 11 bases lay in between. This table comes from immunoSEQ multiplex PCR, and its TCRdb copy is limited to in-frame clones, with some not included. The sample lists over 40,000 clones, 75% to 85% occurring once. The chain has TRBV4-1 and TRBJ2-7; no firm D call. The material sequenced was peripheral blood, taken on day 0 of AZD1222 vaccination. The TCR comes from an adult in good health. CDR3 loop: CASSQDPAADEQYF. The CDR3 DNA sequence: TGCGCCAGCAGCCAAGATCCAGCCGCTGACGAGCAGTACTTC.